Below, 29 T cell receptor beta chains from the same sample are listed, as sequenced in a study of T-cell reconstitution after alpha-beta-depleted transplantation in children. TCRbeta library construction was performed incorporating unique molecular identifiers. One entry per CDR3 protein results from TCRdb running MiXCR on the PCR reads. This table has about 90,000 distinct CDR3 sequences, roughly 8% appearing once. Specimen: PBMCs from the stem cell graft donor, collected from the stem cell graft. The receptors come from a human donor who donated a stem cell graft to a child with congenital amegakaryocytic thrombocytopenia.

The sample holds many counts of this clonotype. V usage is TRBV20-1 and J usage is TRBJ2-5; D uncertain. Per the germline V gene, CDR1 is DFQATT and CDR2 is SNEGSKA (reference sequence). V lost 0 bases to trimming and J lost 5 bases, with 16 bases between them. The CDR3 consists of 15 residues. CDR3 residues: CSARDSGPPTETQYF. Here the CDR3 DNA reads TGCAGTGCTAGAGATTCCGGGCCGCCGACGGAGACCCAGTACTTC.

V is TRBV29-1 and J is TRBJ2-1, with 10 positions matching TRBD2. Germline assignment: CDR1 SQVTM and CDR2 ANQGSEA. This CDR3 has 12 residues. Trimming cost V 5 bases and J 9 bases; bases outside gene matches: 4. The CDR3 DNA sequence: TGCAGCGTTAGCGGGGGGGCGCGTGAGCAGTTCTTC. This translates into CSVSGGAREQFF.

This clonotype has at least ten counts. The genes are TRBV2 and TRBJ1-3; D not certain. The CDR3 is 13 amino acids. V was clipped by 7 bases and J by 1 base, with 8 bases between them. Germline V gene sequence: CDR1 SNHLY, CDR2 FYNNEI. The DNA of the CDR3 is TGTGCCAGCACGAGCTTTTCTGGAAACACCATATATTTT. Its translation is CASTSFSGNTIYF. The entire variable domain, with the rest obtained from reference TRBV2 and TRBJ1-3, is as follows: EPEVTQTPSHQVTQMGQEVILRCVPISNHLYFYWYRQILGQKVEFLVSFYNNEISEKSEIFDDQFSVERPDGSNFTLKIRSTKLEDSAMYFCASTSFSGNTIYFGEGSWLTVV.

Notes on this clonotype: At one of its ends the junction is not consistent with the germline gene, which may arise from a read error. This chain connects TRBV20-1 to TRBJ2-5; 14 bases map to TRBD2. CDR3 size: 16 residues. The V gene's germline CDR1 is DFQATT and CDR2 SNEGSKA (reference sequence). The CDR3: CCADGLAGGPGETQYF. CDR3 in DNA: TGCTGTGCGGATGGACTAGCGGGAGGACCTGGTGAGACCCAGTACTTC.

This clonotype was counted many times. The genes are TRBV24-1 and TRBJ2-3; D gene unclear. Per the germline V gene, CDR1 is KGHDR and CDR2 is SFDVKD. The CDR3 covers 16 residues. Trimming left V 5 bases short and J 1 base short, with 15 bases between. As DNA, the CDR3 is TGTGCCACCAGTGCACCCACCGGTGGTGGCACAGATACGCAGTATTTT. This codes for CATSAPTGGGTDTQYF.

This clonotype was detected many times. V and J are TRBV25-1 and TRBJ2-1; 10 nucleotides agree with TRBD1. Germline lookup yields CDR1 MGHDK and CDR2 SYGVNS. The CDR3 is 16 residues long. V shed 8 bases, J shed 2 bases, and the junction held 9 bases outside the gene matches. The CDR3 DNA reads TGTGCCAGCGTCCCTAGGGGACAGGGGACCTACAATGAGCAGTTCTTC. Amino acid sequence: CASVPRGQGTYNEQFF.

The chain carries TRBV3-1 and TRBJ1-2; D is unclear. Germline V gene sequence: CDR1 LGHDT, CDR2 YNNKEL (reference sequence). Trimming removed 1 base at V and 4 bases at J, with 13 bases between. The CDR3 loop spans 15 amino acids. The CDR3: CASSQASSGSYGYTF. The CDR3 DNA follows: TGTGCCAGCAGCCAAGCTTCCTCCGGCAGCTATGGCTACACCTTC.

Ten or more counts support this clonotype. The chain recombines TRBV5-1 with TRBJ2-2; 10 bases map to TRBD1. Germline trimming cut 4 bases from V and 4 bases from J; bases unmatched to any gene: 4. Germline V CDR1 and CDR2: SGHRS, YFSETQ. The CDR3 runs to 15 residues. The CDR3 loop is CASSTDRGSTGELFF. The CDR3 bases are TGCGCCAGCAGCACGGACAGGGGGTCCACCGGGGAGCTGTTTTTT. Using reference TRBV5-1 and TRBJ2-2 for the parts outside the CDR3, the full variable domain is KAGVTQTPRYLIKTRGQQVTLSCSPISGHRSVSWYQQTPGQGLQFLFEYFSETQRNKGNFPGRFSGRQFSNSRSEMNVSTLELGDSALYLCASSTDRGSTGELFFGEGSRLTVL.

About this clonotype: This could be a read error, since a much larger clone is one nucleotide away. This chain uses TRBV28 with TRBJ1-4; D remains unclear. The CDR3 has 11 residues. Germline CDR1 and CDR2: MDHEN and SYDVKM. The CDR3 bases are TGTGGCAGCAGTCGTAATGAAAAACTGTTTTTT. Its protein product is CGSSRNEKLFF.

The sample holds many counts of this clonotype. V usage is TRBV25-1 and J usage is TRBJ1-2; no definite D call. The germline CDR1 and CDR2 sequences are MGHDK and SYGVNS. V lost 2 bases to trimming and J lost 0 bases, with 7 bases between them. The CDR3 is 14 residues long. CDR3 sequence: CASSEKGTNYGYTF. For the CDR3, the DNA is TGTGCCAGCAGTGAAAAGGGAACTAACTATGGCTACACCTTC.

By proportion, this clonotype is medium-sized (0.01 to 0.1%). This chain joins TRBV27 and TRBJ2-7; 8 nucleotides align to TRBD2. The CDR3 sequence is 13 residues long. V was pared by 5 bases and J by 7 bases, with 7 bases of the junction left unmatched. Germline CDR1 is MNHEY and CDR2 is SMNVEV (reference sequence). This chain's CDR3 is CASSPTVAGEQYF. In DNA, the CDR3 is TGTGCCAGCAGTCCCACCGTAGCGGGGGAGCAGTACTTC.

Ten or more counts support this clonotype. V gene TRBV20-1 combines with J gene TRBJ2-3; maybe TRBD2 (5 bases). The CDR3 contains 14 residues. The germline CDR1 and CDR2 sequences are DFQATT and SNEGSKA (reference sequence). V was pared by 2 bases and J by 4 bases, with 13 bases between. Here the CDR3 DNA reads TGCAGTGCTAGACTAGCCCTAGTAGCAGATACGCAGTATTTT. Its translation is CSARLALVADTQYF.

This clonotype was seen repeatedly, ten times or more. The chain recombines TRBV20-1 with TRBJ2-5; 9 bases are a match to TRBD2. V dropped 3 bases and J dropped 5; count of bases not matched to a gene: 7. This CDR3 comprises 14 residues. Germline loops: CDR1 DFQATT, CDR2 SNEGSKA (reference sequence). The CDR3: CSASLAGREETQYF. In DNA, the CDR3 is TGCAGTGCTAGCCTAGCGGGGCGGGAGGAGACCCAGTACTTC.

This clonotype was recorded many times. The CDR3 reads CASSHPNVGGPGEQFF. The CDR3 DNA sequence: TGTGCCAGCAGCCACCCAAATGTGGGGGGGCCGGGTGAGCAGTTCTTC. The chain has TRBV3-1 and TRBJ2-1, with D perhaps matching TRBD2 (7 bases). The germline V gene encodes CDR1 LGHDT and CDR2 YNNKEL (reference sequence). This CDR3 has 16 amino acids. Between the trimmed V and J ends, which lost 3 bases and 9 bases, there was a span of 21 bases.

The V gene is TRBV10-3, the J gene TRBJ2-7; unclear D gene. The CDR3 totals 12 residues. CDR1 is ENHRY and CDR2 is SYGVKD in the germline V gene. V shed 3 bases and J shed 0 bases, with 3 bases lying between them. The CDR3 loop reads CAISEFSYEQYF. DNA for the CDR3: TGTGCCATCAGTGAATTCTCCTACGAGCAGTACTTC.

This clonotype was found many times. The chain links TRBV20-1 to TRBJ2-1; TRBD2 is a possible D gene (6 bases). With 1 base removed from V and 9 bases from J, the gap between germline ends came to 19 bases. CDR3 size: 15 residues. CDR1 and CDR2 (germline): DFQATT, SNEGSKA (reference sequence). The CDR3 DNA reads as TGCAGTGCTAGAGGTGGAGGCGGACGGGGGAGTGAGCAGTTCTTC. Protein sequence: CSARGGGGRGSEQFF.

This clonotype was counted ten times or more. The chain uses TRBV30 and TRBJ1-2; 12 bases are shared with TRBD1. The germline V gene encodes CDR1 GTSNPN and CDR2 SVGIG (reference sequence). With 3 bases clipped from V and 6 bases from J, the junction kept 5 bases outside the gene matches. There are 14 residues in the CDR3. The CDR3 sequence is CAWRGTGGFDGYTF. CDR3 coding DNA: TGTGCCTGGAGGGGGACAGGGGGCTTCGATGGCTACACCTTC.

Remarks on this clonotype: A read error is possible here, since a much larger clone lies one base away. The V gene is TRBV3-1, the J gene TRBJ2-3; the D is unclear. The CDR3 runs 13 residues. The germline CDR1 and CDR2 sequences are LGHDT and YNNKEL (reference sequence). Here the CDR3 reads CASRQDRDRPQYF. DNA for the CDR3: TGTGCCAGCAGACAAGATCGAGATCGCCCGCAGTATTTT.

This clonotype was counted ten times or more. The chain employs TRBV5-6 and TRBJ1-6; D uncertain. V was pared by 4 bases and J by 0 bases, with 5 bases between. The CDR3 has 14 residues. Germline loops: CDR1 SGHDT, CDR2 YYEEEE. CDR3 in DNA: TGTGCCAGCAGCAGGAGCTCCTATAATTCACCCCTCCACTTT. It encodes CASSRSSYNSPLHF.

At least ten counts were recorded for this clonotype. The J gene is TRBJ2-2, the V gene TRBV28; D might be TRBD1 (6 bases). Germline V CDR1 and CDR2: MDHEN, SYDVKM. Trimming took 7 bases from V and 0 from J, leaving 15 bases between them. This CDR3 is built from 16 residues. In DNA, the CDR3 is TGTGCCAGCATCGAAGACAGGCCCGCGAACACCGGGGAGCTGTTTTTT. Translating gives CASIEDRPANTGELFF.

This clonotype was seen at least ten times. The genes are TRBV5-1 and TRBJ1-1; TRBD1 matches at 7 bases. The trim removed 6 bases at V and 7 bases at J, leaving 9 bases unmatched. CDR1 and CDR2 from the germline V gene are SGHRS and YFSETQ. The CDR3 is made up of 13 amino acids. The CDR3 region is CASNGGGPDEAFF. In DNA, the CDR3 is TGCGCCAGCAATGGAGGGGGCCCAGATGAAGCTTTCTTT. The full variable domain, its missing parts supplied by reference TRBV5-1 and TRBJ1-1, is KAGVTQTPRYLIKTRGQQVTLSCSPISGHRSVSWYQQTPGQGLQFLFEYFSETQRNKGNFPGRFSGRQFSNSRSEMNVSTLELGDSALYLCASNGGGPDEAFFGQGTRLTVV.

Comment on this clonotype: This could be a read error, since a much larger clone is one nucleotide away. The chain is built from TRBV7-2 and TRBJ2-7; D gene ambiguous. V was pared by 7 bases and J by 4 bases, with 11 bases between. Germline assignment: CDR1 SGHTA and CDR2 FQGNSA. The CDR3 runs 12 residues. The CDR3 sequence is CASTLSRYEQYF. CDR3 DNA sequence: TGTGCCAGCACCTTGTCCCGATACGAGCAGTACTTC. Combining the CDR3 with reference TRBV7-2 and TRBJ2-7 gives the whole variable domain GAGVSQSPSNKVTEKGKDVELRCDPISGHTALYWYRQSLGQGLEFLIYFQGNSAPDKSGLPSDRFSAERTGGSVSTLTIQRTQQEDSAVYLCASTLSRYEQYFGPGTRLTVT.

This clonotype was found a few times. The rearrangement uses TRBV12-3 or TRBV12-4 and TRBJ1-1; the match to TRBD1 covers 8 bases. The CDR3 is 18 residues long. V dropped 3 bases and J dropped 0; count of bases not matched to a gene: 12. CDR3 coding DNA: TGTGCCAGCAGTTTCTCTCTCAGGGGGCTCTTAATGAACACTGAAGCTTTCTTT. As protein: CASSFSLRGLLMNTEAFF.

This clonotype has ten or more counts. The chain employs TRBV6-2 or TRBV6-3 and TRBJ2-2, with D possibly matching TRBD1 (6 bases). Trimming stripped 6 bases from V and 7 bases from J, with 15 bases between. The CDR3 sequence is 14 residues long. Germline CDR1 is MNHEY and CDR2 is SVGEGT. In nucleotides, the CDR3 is TGTGCCAGCAGCCGTACAGGGTACGGCGGGGAGCTGTTTTTT. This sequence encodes CASSRTGYGGELFF.

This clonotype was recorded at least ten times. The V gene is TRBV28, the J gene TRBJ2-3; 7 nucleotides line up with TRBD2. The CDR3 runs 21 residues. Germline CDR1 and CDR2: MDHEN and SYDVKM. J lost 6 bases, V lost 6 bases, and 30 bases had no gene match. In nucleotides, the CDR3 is TGTGCCAGCAGCCACCTCGGGAGGCTGCGGAGCTACAGCCAAGAGGGGGATACGCAGTATTTT. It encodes CASSHLGRLRSYSQEGDTQYF.

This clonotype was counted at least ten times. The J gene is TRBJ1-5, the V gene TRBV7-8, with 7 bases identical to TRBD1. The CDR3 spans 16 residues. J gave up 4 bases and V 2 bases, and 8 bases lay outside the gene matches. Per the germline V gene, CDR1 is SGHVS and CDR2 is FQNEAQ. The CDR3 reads CASSLLRGRGNQPQHF. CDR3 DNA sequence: TGTGCCAGCAGCTTATTGAGGGGGCGGGGGAATCAGCCCCAGCATTTT. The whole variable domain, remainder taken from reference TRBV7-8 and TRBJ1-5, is GAGVSQSPRYKVAKRGQDVALRCDPISGHVSLFWYQQALGQGPEFLTYFQNEAQLDKSGLPSDRFFAERPEGSVSTLKIQRTQQEDSAVYLCASSLLRGRGNQPQHFGDGTRLSIL.

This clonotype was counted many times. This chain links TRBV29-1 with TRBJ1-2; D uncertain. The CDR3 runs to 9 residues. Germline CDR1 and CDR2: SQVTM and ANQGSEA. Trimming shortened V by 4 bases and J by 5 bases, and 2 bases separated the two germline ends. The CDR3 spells CSVGYGYTF. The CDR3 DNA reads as TGCAGCGTTGGGTATGGCTACACCTTC.

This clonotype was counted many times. The CDR3 here is CASSRGPGSQPQHF. The CDR3 DNA is TGTGCCAGCAGCAGGGGCCCAGGGAGTCAGCCCCAGCATTTT. The V gene is TRBV5-5, the J gene TRBJ1-5; D may be TRBD1 (5 bases). This CDR3 region has 14 residues. V lost 4 bases, J lost 6 bases, and 14 bases lay in between. The germline gives CDR1 SGHKS, CDR2 YYEKEE (reference sequence).

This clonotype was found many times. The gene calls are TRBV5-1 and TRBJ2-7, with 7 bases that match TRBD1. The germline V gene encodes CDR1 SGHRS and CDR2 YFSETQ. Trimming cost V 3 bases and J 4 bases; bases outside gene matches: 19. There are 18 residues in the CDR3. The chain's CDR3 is CASSWSTRQGSSGYEQYF. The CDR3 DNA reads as TGCGCCAGCAGCTGGAGCACTCGACAGGGATCGTCAGGGTACGAGCAGTACTTC.